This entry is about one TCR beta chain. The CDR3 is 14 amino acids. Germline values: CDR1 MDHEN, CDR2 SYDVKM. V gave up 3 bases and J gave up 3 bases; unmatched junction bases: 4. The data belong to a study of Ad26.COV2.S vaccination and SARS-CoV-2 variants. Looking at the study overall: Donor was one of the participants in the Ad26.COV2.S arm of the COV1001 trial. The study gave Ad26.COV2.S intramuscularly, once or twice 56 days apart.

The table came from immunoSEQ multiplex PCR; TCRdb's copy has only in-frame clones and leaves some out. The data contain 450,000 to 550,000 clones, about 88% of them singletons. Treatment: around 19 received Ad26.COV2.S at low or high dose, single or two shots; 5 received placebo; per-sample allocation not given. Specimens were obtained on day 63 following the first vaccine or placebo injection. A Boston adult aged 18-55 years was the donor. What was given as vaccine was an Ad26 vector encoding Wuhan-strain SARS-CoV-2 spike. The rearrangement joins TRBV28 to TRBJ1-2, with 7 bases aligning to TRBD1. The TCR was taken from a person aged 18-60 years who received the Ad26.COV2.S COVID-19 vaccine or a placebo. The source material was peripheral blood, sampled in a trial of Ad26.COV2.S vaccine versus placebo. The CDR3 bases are TGTGCCAGCAGTTTTCCCAGGGGGGACTATGGCTACACCTTC. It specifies CASSFPRGDYGYTF.